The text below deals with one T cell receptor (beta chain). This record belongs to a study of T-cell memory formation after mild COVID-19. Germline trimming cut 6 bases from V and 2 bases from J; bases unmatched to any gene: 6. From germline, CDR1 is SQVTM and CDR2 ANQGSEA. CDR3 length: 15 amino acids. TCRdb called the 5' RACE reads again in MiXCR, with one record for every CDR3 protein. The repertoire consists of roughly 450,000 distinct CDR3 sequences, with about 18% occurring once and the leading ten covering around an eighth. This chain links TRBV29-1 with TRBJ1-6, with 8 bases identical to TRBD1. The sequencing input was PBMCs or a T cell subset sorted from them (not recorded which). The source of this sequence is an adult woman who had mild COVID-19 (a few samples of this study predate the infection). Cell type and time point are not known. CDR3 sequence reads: CSVRDRGPYNSPLHF. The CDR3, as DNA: TGCAGCGTGAGAGACAGGGGCCCCTATAATTCACCCCTCCACTTT.